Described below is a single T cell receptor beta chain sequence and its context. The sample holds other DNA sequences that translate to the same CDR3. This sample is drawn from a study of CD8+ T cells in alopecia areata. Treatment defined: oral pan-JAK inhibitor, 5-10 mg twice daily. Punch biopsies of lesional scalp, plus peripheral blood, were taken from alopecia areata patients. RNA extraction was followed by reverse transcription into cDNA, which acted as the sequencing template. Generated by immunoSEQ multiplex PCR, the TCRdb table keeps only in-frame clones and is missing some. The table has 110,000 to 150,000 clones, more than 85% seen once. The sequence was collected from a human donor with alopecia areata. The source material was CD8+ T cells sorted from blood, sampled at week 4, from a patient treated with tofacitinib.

CDR3 loop: CASSPQGGEQYF. As DNA, the CDR3 is TGTGCCAGCAGTCCACAGGGAGGCGAGCAGTACTTC. The chain recombines TRBV27 with TRBJ2-7, with D perhaps being TRBD1 or TRBD2 (6 bases each). Per the germline V gene, CDR1 is MNHEY and CDR2 is SMNVEV (reference sequence). Trimming took off 5 bases at V and 6 bases at J, with 11 bases between the two ends. The CDR3 sequence is 12 residues long.